Following are 18 T cell receptor beta chains from one sample sequenced in a study of blood T cell repertoires in COVID-19. Assay used: immunoSEQ multiplex PCR; TCRdb lists only in-frame clones, some missing. This table has about 160,000 clones, under 95% appearing once. Sequencing used peripheral blood. The receptors stem from a man between 18 and 29 years old with acute or convalescent COVID-19.

The genes are TRBV7-6 and TRBJ1-2; tentatively, D is TRBD1 (6 bases). CDR1 and CDR2 (germline): SGHVS, FNYEAQ. This CDR3 spans 15 amino acids. Trimming shortened V by 2 bases and J by 3 bases, and 13 bases separated the two germline ends. CDR3 sequence reads: CASSLSAGQHYGYTF. CDR3 coding DNA: TGTGCCAGCAGCTTAAGTGCCGGACAGCACTATGGCTACACCTTC. The full variable domain, in which reference TRBV7-6 and TRBJ1-2 provide the parts outside the CDR3, is GAGVSQSPRYKVTKRGQDVALRCDPISGHVSLYWYRQALGQGPEFLTYFNYEAQQDKSGLPNDRFSAERPEGSISTLTIQRTEQRDSAMYRCASSLSAGQHYGYTFGSGTRLTVV.

The chain uses TRBV18 and TRBJ1-1; D is ambiguous. V was cut by 1 base and J by 3 bases, with 12 bases left in between. Germline V gives CDR1 KGHSH, CDR2 LQKENI. This CDR3 comprises 15 residues. The DNA of the CDR3 is TGTGCCAGCTCACCACGGACGGACTGGGACACTGAAGCTTTCTTT. It specifies CASSPRTDWDTEAFF.

The V call is TRBV12-2, the J call TRBJ1-1. TRBV12-2 is annotated as a pseudogene. This CDR3 region has 12 residues. The CDR3 nucleotides read TGTGCAAGTCGAGGGGGGGCGGCTGAAGCTTTCTTT. Protein: CASRGGAAEAFF.

The CDR3 sequence is CASSSWTGRTEAFF. The DNA of the CDR3 is TGTGCCAGCAGTTCCTGGACAGGGCGCACTGAAGCTTTCTTT. V gene TRBV6-2 or TRBV6-3 combines with J gene TRBJ1-1; 8 nucleotides align to TRBD1. After removal of 4 bases from V and 4 bases from J, the junction contained 5 bases not matched to a gene. CDR1 is MNHEY, CDR2 SVGEGT, per germline. The CDR3 totals 14 residues.

This rearrangement joins TRBV6-5 to TRBJ1-2, with a tentative D call TRBD1 (6 bases). V lost 6 bases, J lost 8 bases, and 16 bases lay in between. Germline assignment: CDR1 MNHEY and CDR2 SVGAGI. The CDR3 length is 13 residues. This CDR3 is CASSDTGSRGYTF. The CDR3 DNA is TGTGCCAGCAGCGACACAGGGTCTCGGGGCTACACCTTC.

The chain is built from TRBV19 and TRBJ2-7, with TRBD2 matching over 8 bases. This CDR3 region has 16 residues. Unmatched junction bases numbered 10, after V lost 4 bases and J lost 2 bases. Germline V gives CDR1 LNHDA, CDR2 SQIVND (reference sequence). The CDR3 DNA is TGTGCCAGTAGTACCACCCTAGCGGGCGGTGCCTACGAGCAGTACTTC. Its protein product is CASSTTLAGGAYEQYF.

The chain employs TRBV19 and TRBJ1-2; D might be TRBD1 (5 bases). This CDR3 is built from 15 residues. Germline assignment: CDR1 LNHDA and CDR2 SQIVND (reference sequence). Trimming took 5 bases from V and 0 from J, leaving 13 bases between them. The CDR3 loop is CASSLALRANYGYTF. As DNA, the CDR3 is TGTGCCAGTAGTCTCGCCCTCAGGGCTAACTATGGCTACACCTTC.

The chain uses TRBV27 and TRBJ2-1, with 13 bases fitting TRBD2. CDR1 MNHEY and CDR2 SMNVEV come from the germline V gene (reference sequence). There are 16 residues in the CDR3. V was clipped by 2 bases and J by 6 bases; unmatched bases: 4. CDR3 nucleotides: TGTGCCAGCAGTTTACCCCGGACTAGCGGGAGCAATGAGCAGTTCTTC. The encoded protein is CASSLPRTSGSNEQFF.

The genes are TRBV6-5 and TRBJ1-2; 9 bases are shared with TRBD1. V shed 6 bases, J shed 7 bases, and the junction held 6 bases outside the gene matches. Germline loops: CDR1 MNHEY, CDR2 SVGAGI. This CDR3 comprises 13 residues. CDR3 amino acids: CASSPGTGIGYTF. The CDR3 DNA is TGTGCCAGCAGCCCAGGGACAGGGATTGGCTACACCTTC.

V usage is TRBV15 and J usage is TRBJ2-1; 7 nucleotides match TRBD1. Trimming at V came to 9 bases and at J to 0 bases, leaving 11 bases not matched to a gene. CDR3 length: 16 amino acids. CDR1 and CDR2 from the germline V gene are LNHNV and YYDKDF (reference sequence). For the CDR3, the DNA is TGTGCCACTTCCAAGGACAGGACCAGCTCCTACAATGAGCAGTTCTTC. Amino acids: CATSKDRTSSYNEQFF.

The chain has TRBV18 and TRBJ2-3, with D possibly TRBD1 on 5 matching bases. CDR3 length equals 13 residues. V was pared by 2 bases and J by 5 bases, with 8 bases between. The germline gives CDR1 KGHSH, CDR2 LQKENI. For the CDR3, the DNA is TGTGCCAGCTCACCAGGGGCCCTAGATACGCAGTATTTT. Protein product: CASSPGALDTQYF.

The chain uses TRBV7-9 and TRBJ1-2; 10 nucleotides align to TRBD1. The ends lost 5 bases at V and 3 bases at J; junction bases unmatched: 9. This CDR3 has 16 residues. The germline CDR1 and CDR2 sequences are SEHNR and FQNEAQ (reference sequence). As DNA, the CDR3 is TGTGCCAGCAGCCCGGGACAGGGGAGATCTTACTATGGCTACACCTTC. Protein: CASSPGQGRSYYGYTF. Full variable domain (rest looked up from reference TRBV7-9 and TRBJ1-2): DTGVSQNPRHKITKRGQNVTFRCDPISEHNRLYWYRQTLGQGPEFLTYFQNEAQLEKSRLLSDRFSAERPKGSFSTLEIQRTEQGDSAMYLCASSPGQGRSYYGYTFGSGTRLTVV.

This clone showed up just once. The chain couples TRBV5-1 to TRBJ1-2, with D unclear. The CDR3 contains 16 residues. The V end was cut by 5 bases, the J end by 0 bases, with 17 bases between. Germline assignment: CDR1 SGHRS and CDR2 YFSETQ. The CDR3 coding sequence is TGCGCCAGCAGTTCCGACGGGAATGGAGCTAACTATGGCTACACCTTC. Its protein is CASSSDGNGANYGYTF.

The V call is TRBV6-5, the J call TRBJ1-1, with TRBD1 as a possible D gene (5 bases). Germline loops: CDR1 MNHEY, CDR2 SVGAGI. This CDR3 has 14 amino acids. Trimming cost V 8 bases and J 5 bases, with 18 bases left between them. The CDR3 reads CASLLRQGGTEAFF. The CDR3 DNA reads as TGTGCCAGCTTACTCCGGCAGGGTGGTACTGAAGCTTTCTTT.

About this clone: Within the sample, other DNA sequences also encode this same CDR3. This chain connects TRBV27 to TRBJ2-7, with 9 bases that match TRBD1. The CDR3 has 15 residues. J was trimmed by 0 bases and V by 0 bases; bases with no gene match: 0. Germline V gene data show CDR1 as MNHEY and CDR2 as SMNVEV (reference sequence). The CDR3 sequence is CASSLSGQGSYEQYF. CDR3 in DNA: TGTGCCAGCAGTTTATCGGGACAGGGCTCCTACGAGCAGTACTTC.

This rearrangement joins TRBV9 to TRBJ1-3; TRBD1 agrees at 8 bases. V trimming: 0 bases; J trimming: 0 bases; junction bases outside the gene matches: 5. The germline CDR1 and CDR2 sequences are SGDLS and YYNGEE. The CDR3 loop spans 17 amino acids. The CDR3 spells CASSVGQGSFSGNTIYF. The DNA of the CDR3 is TGTGCCAGCAGCGTAGGACAGGGGTCTTTCTCTGGAAACACCATATATTTT.

The chain uses TRBV5-1 and TRBJ2-5; weak D call: TRBD2 (5 bases). Germline V CDR1 and CDR2: SGHRS, YFSETQ. Trimming pared 0 bases from V and 2 bases from J, leaving 11 bases between. This CDR3 spans 15 amino acids. CDR3 in amino acids: CASSLGLSGQETQYF. The CDR3 nucleotides read TGCGCCAGCAGCTTGGGCCTTTCGGGGCAAGAGACCCAGTACTTC. The full variable domain, in which reference TRBV5-1 and TRBJ2-5 provide the parts outside the CDR3, is KAGVTQTPRYLIKTRGQQVTLSCSPISGHRSVSWYQQTPGQGLQFLFEYFSETQRNKGNFPGRFSGRQFSNSRSEMNVSTLELGDSALYLCASSLGLSGQETQYFGPGTRLLVL.

This clone was seen just once. The rearrangement links TRBV24-1 to TRBJ2-1; 9 nucleotides agree with TRBD1. V was pared by 0 bases and J by 7 bases, with 9 bases of the junction left unmatched. The germline CDR1 and CDR2 sequences are KGHDR and SFDVKD. The CDR3 sequence is 17 residues long. Here the CDR3 DNA reads TGTGCCACCAGTGATTTGAAGGGGACAGGGATAGGGAATGAGCAGTTCTTC. It yields the protein CATSDLKGTGIGNEQFF.